This passage covers 12 T cell receptor beta chains from one sample sequenced in a study of memory CD4+ T cells and cytomegalovirus serostatus. Single viable CD3+CD4+CD8-CD45RO+ cells were sorted as the memory CD4+ T cells. Sequenced by immunoSEQ multiplex PCR; TCRdb stores in-frame clones only, minus some. Of about 47,000 clones listed, roughly four fifths were seen once; the top ten hold more than 1%. The material sequenced was memory CD4+ T cells from blood. Receptors were obtained from an adult in good health and CMV-seropositive.

V is TRBV4-1 and J is TRBJ1-4, with D hard to call. This CDR3 spans 12 amino acids. Germline V CDR1 and CDR2: MGHRA, YSYEKL. With 1 base removed from V and 11 bases from J, the gap between germline ends came to 8 bases. The CDR3 DNA follows: TGCGCCAGCAGCCAAGTCAGATCGAAACTGTTTTTT. Protein sequence: CASSQVRSKLFF.

This clone was picked up one time. J is TRBJ2-3 and V is TRBV7-2; D perhaps matches TRBD2 (7 bases). Trimming took off 5 bases at V and 6 bases at J, with 18 bases between the two ends. The germline gives CDR1 SGHTA, CDR2 FQGNSA. The CDR3 consists of 15 residues. In DNA form, the CDR3 reads TGTGCCAGCAGCCCAATGTTGGGGGGGGCGGATACGCAGTATTTT. Translated, it gives CASSPMLGGADTQYF.

The rearrangement uses TRBV5-1 and TRBJ1-4; TRBD1 matches 8 bases. The CDR3 spans 16 residues. J gave up 0 bases and V 3 bases, and 4 bases lay outside the gene matches. Germline CDR1 and CDR2: SGHRS and YFSETQ. CDR3 sequence reads: CASSSDRGPTNEKLFF. The CDR3 DNA reads TGCGCCAGCAGCTCCGACAGGGGCCCAACTAATGAAAAACTGTTTTTT.

This rearrangement joins TRBV7-9 to TRBJ1-2, with 8 bases matching TRBD1. Germline CDR1 reads SEHNR; CDR2 reads FQNEAQ (reference sequence). The CDR3 runs to 14 residues. V trimming: 5 bases; J trimming: 5 bases; junction bases outside the gene matches: 7. DNA of the CDR3: TGTGCCAGCAGCCGGACAGGGTCAGGGTATGGCTACACCTTC. Its protein is CASSRTGSGYGYTF.

The chain recombines TRBV4-3 with TRBJ2-7; D may match TRBD1 or TRBD2 (5 bases each). Trimming pared 0 bases from V and 4 bases from J, leaving 16 bases between. Germline-derived CDR1 and CDR2 are LGHNA and YSLEER. CDR3 length: 16 residues. DNA for the CDR3: TGCGCCAGCAGCCAAGATCTGGGACCCCTGCGATACGAGCAGTACTTC. Its translation: CASSQDLGPLRYEQYF.

J is TRBJ2-3 and V is TRBV7-9, with D possibly TRBD1 on 7 matching bases. V lost 1 base, J lost 2 bases, and 16 bases lay in between. The CDR3 consists of 17 residues. CDR1 and CDR2 (germline): SEHNR, FQNEAQ (reference sequence). This chain's CDR3 is CASSLEGQGGFTDTQYF. The CDR3 DNA follows: TGTGCCAGCAGCTTAGAAGGCCAGGGGGGATTCACAGATACGCAGTATTTT.

This chain joins TRBV2 and TRBJ2-6; D remains ambiguous. Germline V gives CDR1 SNHLY, CDR2 FYNNEI. V was cut by 4 bases and J by 0 bases, with 10 bases left in between. The CDR3 consists of 16 residues. The CDR3 protein is CASSVSVSSGANVLTF. CDR3 coding DNA: TGTGCCAGCAGTGTAAGCGTTAGCTCTGGGGCCAACGTCCTGACTTTC.

This chain links TRBV5-1 with TRBJ2-1; 8 nucleotides agree with TRBD2. The length of the CDR3 is 14 residues. The V gene end was trimmed by 0 bases and the J gene end by 14 bases; junction bases not matched to a gene: 10. CDR1 is SGHRS, CDR2 YFSETQ, per germline. CDR3 residues: CASSLGTSSQREFF. The DNA for the CDR3 is TGCGCCAGCAGCTTGGGGACTAGCTCCCAAAGGGAGTTCTTC.

The V gene is TRBV7-3, the J gene TRBJ2-5; perhaps TRBD1 as D (6 bases). There are 12 residues in the CDR3. Germline assignment: CDR1 SGHTA and CDR2 FQGTGA. Trimming took 8 bases from V and 7 from J, leaving 14 bases between them. The CDR3 sequence: CASGTPGATQYF. CDR3 bases: TGTGCCAGCGGGACACCCGGGGCGACCCAGTACTTC.

The chain has TRBV29-1 and TRBJ1-1; the D gene is possibly TRBD1 (5 bases). The CDR3 contains 13 residues. The germline V gene encodes CDR1 SQVTM and CDR2 ANQGSEA. Trimming removed 6 bases at V and 4 bases at J, with 15 bases between. CDR3: CSVGTGGFTEAFF. DNA of the CDR3: TGCAGCGTGGGGACGGGGGGTTTCACTGAAGCTTTCTTT.

This clone was seen more than once but under ten times. J is TRBJ1-4 and V is TRBV28; 7 bases align to TRBD1. After removal of 3 bases from V and 5 bases from J, the junction contained 6 bases not matched to a gene. Looked up from germline, CDR1 is MDHEN and CDR2 is SYDVKM. The CDR3 length is 15 residues. The CDR3 sequence: CASSFRQGPNEKLFF. The CDR3 coding sequence is TGTGCCAGCAGTTTTAGACAGGGACCGAATGAAAAACTGTTTTTT. Complete variable domain (other parts from reference TRBV28 and TRBJ1-4): DVKVTQSSRYLVKRTGEKVFLECVQDMDHENMFWYRQDPGLGLRLIYFSYDVKMKEKGDIPEGYSVSREKKERFSLILESASTNQTSMYLCASSFRQGPNEKLFFGSGTQLSVL.

The chain combines TRBV6-5 with TRBJ1-2; D unclear. Trimming removed 5 bases from V and 4 bases from J, with 14 bases in between. CDR1 and CDR2 (germline): MNHEY, SVGAGI. The CDR3 totals 14 residues. CDR3 amino acids: CASSTIGLSYGYTF. The CDR3, as DNA: TGTGCCAGCAGTACCATAGGACTGAGCTATGGCTACACCTTC.